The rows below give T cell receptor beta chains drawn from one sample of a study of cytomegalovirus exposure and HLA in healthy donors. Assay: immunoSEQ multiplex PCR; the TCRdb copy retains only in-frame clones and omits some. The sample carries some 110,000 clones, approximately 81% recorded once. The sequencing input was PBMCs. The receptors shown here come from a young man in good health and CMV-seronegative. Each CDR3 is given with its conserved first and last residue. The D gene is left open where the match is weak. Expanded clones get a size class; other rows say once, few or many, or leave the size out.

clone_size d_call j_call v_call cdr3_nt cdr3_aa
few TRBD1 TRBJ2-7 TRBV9 TGTGCCAGCAGTCTGAGGGACAGAGACTACGAGCAGTACTTC CASSLRDRDYEQYF
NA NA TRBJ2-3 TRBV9 TGTGCCAGCAGCGTACAAACAGGCACAGATACGCAGTATTTT CASSVQTGTDTQYF
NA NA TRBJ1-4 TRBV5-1 NA CASSVGTGTYEKLFF
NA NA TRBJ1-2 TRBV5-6 TGTGCCAGCAGCTTGGGGGACACCTTATATGGCTACACCTTC CASSLGDTLYGYTF
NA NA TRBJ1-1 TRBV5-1 TGCGCCAGCAGCTTACTCTCGGTTAACACTGAAGCTTTCTTT CASSLLSVNTEAFF
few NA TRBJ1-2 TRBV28 TGTGCCAGCAGTCGCGATCTCTATGGCTACACCTTC CASSRDLYGYTF
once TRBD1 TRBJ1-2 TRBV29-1 TGCAGCGCCCGACAGGGTGCTGGCTACACCTTC CSARQGAGYTF
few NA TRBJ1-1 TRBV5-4 TGTGCCAGCAGCCCCCGGAGCGGGGGGAACACTGAAGCTTTCTTT CASSPRSGGNTEAFF
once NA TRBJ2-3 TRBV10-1 TGCGCCAGCAGTGAATCGCTAGGTAGCACAGATACGCAGTATTTT CASSESLGSTDTQYF
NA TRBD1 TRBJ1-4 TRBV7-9 TGTGCCAGCAGCTCCCTCGTGGCGACAGGGAGTGAAAAACTGTTTTTT CASSSLVATGSEKLFF
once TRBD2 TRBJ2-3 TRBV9 TGTGCCAGCAGCGGAGGATTAGCGGGAGGGTTAACAGATACGCAGTATTTT CASSGGLAGGLTDTQYF
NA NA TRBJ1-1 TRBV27 TGTGCCAGCAGTTTATGGCAGAAGAACACTGAAGCTTTCTTT CASSLWQKNTEAFF